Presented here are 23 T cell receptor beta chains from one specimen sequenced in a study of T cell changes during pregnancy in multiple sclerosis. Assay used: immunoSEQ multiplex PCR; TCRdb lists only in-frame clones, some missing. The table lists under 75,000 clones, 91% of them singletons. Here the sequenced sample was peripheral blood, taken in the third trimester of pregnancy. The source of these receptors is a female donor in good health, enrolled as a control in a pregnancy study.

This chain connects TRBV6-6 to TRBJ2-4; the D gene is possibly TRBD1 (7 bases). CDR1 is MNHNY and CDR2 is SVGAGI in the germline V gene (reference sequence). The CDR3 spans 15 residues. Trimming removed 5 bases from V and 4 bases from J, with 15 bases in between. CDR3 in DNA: TGTGCCAGCAGTACGGGCGGGACAGAGAAAAACATTCAGTACTTC. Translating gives CASSTGGTEKNIQYF.

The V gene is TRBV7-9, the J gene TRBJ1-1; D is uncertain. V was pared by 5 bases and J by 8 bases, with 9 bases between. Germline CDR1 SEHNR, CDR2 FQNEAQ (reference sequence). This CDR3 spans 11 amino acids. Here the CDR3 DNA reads TGTGCCAGCAGCCCCAGGTCCGAAGCTTTCTTT. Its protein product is CASSPRSEAFF.

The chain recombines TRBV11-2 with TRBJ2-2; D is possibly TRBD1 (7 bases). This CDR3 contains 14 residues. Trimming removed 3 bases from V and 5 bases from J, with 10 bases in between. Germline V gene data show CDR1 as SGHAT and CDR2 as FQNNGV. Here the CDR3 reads CASSLPGGTGELFF. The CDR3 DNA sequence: TGTGCCAGCAGCTTGCCAGGGGGGACCGGGGAGCTGTTTTTT.

As DNA, the CDR3 is TGCGCCAGCAGCCGCACAGGTTTACCCTCTGGAAACACCATATATTTT. Translated: CASSRTGLPSGNTIYF. V and J are TRBV5-1 and TRBJ1-3, with TRBD1 as a possible D gene (5 bases). Trimming pared 4 bases from V and 0 bases from J, leaving 14 bases between. The CDR3 length is 16 residues. In germline, CDR1 is SGHRS, CDR2 YFSETQ.

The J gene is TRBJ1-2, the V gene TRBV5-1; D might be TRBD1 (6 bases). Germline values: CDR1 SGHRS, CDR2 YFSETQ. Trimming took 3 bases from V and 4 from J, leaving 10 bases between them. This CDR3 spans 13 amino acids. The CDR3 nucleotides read TGCGCCAGCAGCTGGGGGGGCAGCTATGGCTACACCTTC. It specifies CASSWGGSYGYTF. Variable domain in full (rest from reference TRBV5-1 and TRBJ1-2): KAGVTQTPRYLIKTRGQQVTLSCSPISGHRSVSWYQQTPGQGLQFLFEYFSETQRNKGNFPGRFSGRQFSNSRSEMNVSTLELGDSALYLCASSWGGSYGYTFGSGTRLTVV.

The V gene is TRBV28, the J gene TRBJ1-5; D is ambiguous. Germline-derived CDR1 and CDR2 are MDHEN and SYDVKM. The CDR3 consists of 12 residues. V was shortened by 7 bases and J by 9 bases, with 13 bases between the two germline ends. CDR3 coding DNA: TGTGCCAGCACCCCTACTTCGGGGCCCCAGCATTTT. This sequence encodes CASTPTSGPQHF.

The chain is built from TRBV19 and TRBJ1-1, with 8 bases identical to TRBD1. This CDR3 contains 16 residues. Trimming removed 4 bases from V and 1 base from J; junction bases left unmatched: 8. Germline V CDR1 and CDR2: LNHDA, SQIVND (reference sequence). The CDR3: CASSTIRGLANTEAFF. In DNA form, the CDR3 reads TGTGCCAGTAGTACGATCAGGGGGCTCGCGAACACTGAAGCTTTCTTT. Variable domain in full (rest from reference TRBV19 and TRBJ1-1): DGGITQSPKYLFRKEGQNVTLSCEQNLNHDAMYWYRQDPGQGLRLIYYSQIVNDFQKGDIAEGYSVSREKKESFPLTVTSAQKNPTAFYLCASSTIRGLANTEAFFGQGTRLTVV.

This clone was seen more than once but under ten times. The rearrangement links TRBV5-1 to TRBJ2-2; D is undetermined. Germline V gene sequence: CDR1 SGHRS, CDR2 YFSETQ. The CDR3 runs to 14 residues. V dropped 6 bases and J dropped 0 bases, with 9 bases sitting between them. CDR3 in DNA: TGCGCCAGCACCGTAGCTGCGAACACCGGGGAGCTGTTTTTT. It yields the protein CASTVAANTGELFF.

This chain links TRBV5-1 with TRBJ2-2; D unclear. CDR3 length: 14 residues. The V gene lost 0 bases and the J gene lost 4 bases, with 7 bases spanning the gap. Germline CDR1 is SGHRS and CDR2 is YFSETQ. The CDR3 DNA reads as TGCGCCAGCAGCTTGGCGACTTTCACCGGGGAGCTGTTTTTT. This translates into CASSLATFTGELFF.

The CDR3 reads CASLSREDSNQPQHF. The CDR3 DNA reads as TGTGCCAGTCTCAGTAGAGAGGATAGCAATCAGCCCCAGCATTTT. The gene calls are TRBV19 and TRBJ1-5; no reliable D call. Trimming stripped 8 bases from V and 0 bases from J, with 14 bases between. The germline gives CDR1 LNHDA, CDR2 SQIVND (reference sequence). The CDR3 sequence is 15 residues long.

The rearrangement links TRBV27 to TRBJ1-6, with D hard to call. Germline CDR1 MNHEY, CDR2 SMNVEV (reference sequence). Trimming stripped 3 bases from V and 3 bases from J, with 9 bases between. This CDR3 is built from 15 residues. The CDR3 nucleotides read TGTGCCAGCAGTTTGAGCGCGGACTATAATTCACCCCTCCACTTT. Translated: CASSLSADYNSPLHF.

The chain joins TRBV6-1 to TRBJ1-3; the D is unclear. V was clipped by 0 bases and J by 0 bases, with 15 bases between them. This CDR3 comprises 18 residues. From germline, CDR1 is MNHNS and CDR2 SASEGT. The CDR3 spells CASSEAARVLSSGNTIYF. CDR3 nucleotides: TGTGCCAGCAGTGAAGCGGCTAGAGTTCTGAGCTCTGGAAACACCATATATTTT.

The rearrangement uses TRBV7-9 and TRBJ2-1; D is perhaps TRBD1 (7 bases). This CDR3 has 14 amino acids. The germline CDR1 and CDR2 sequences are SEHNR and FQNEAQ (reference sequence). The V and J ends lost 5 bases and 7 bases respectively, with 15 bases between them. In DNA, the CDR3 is TGTGCCAGCAGCCGTGAACAGGGGAGGAATGAGCAGTTCTTC. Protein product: CASSREQGRNEQFF.

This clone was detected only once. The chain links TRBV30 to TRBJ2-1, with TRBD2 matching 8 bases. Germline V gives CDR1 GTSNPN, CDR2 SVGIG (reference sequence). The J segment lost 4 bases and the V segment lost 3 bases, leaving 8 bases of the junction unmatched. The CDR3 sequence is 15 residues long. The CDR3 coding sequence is TGTGCCTGGAGGGGCGGGGGGACCAGTTACAATGAGCAGTTCTTC. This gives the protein CAWRGGGTSYNEQFF.

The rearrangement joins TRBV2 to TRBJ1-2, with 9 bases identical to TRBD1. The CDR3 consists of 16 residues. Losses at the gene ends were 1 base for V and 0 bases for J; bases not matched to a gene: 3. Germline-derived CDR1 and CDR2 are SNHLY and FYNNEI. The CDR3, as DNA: TGTGCCAGCAGTGAAGGGGGACAGGGCACTAACTATGGCTACACCTTC. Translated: CASSEGGQGTNYGYTF.

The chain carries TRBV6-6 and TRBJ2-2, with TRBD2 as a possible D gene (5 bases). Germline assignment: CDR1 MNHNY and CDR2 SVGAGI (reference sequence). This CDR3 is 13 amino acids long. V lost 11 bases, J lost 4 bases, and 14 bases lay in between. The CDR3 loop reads CAAIIGSTGELFF. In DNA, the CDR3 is TGTGCCGCAATCATAGGGAGCACCGGGGAGCTGTTTTTT.

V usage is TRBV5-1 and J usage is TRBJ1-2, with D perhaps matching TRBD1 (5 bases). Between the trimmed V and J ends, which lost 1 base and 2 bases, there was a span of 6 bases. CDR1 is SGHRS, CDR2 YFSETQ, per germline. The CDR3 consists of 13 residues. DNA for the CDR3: TGCGCCAGCAGCTTGAAGGGGAACTATGGCTACACCTTC. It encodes CASSLKGNYGYTF.

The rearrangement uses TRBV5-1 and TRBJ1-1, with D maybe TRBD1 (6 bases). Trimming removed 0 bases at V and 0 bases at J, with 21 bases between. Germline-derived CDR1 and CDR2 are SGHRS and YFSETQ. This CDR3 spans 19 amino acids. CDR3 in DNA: TGCGCCAGCAGCTTGGATATCTTGGGCCCGGGGGGCATGAACACTGAAGCTTTCTTT. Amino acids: CASSLDILGPGGMNTEAFF.

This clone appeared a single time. CDR3 bases: TGTGCCAGCAGTTACGGGGACAGGAAGAACACTGAAGCTTTCTTT. Translating gives CASSYGDRKNTEAFF. This chain joins TRBV6-6 and TRBJ1-1, with TRBD1 matching over 8 bases. Germline loops: CDR1 MNHNY, CDR2 SVGAGI (reference sequence). The CDR3 has 15 residues. The V and J ends lost 2 bases and 1 base, in that order; junction bases with no gene match: 3.

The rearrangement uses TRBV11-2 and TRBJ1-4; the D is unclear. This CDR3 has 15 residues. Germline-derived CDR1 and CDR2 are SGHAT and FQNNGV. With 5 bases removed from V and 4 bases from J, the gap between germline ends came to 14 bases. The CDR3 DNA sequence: TGTGCCAGCAGCCGCGGAGCCGCCTATAATGAAAAACTGTTTTTT. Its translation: CASSRGAAYNEKLFF.

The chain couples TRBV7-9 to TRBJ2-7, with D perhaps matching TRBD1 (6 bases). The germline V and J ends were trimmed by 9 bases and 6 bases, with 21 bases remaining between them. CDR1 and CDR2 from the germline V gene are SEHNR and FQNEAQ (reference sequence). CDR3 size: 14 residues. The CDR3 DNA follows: TGTGCCAGTGGGCTGTCCCAGACAGGCCGCGAGCAGTACTTC. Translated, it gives CASGLSQTGREQYF. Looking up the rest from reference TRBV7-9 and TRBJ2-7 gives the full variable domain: DTGVSQNPRHKITKRGQNVTFRCDPISEHNRLYWYRQTLGQGPEFLTYFQNEAQLEKSRLLSDRFSAERPKGSFSTLEIQRTEQGDSAMYLCASGLSQTGREQYFGPGTRLTVT.

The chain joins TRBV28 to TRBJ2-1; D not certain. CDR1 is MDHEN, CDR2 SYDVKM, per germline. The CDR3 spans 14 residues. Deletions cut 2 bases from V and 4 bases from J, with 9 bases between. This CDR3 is CASSLPSNYNEQFF. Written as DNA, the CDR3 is TGTGCCAGCAGTTTACCCTCTAATTACAATGAGCAGTTCTTC.

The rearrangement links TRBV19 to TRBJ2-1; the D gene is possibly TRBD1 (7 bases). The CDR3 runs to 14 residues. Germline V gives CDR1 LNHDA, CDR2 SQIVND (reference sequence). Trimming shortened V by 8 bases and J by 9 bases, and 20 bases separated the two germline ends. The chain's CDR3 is CASQPLDRRGEQFF. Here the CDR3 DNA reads TGTGCCAGTCAACCTCTGGACAGGAGGGGTGAGCAGTTCTTC.